This T cell receptor (beta chain) comes out of a study of blood T cell repertoires in COVID-19. Study-wide context: PBMCs, B-cell-depleted T cells, or T cells provided the cDNA or gDNA that made up the material.

Germline lookup yields CDR1 KGHDR and CDR2 SFDVKD. V was clipped by 1 base and J by 4 bases, with 6 bases between them. The CDR3 is 13 residues long. Authors' processing steps: Scientists estimated how many nucleated cells there were by amplifying reference gene primers. Here immunoSEQ multiplex PCR was the method, and the copy in TCRdb shows in-frame clones only, minus some. From that table come the V and J calls and clone size; the DNA was used to work out D and trimming. The top ten hold around 2.8% of the sample, which has 200,000 or so clones, about nine tenths seen once. The sequencing sample was made of peripheral blood. The sequence came from a woman aged 55-75 years with acute or convalescent COVID-19. V is TRBV24-1 and J is TRBJ1-2; D unresolved. For the CDR3, the DNA is TGTGCCACCAGTGATTTCACGGTCTATGGCTACACCTTC. This gives the protein CATSDFTVYGYTF.